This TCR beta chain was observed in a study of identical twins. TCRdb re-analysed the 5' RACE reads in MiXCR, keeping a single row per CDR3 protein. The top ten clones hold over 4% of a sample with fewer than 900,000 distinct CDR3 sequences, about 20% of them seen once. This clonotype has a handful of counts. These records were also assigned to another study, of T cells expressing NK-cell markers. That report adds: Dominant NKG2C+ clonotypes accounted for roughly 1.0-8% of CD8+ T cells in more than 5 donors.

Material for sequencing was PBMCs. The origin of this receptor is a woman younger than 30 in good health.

The chain's CDR3 is CSASFTTNTGELFF. CDR3 nucleotide sequence: TGCAGTGCTAGTTTTACAACGAACACCGGGGAGCTGTTTTTT. The V call is TRBV20-1, the J call TRBJ2-2; no firm D call. The germline CDR1 and CDR2 sequences are DFQATT and SNEGSKA (reference sequence). CDR3 length equals 14 residues. V shed 3 bases and J shed 0 bases, with 8 bases lying between them.